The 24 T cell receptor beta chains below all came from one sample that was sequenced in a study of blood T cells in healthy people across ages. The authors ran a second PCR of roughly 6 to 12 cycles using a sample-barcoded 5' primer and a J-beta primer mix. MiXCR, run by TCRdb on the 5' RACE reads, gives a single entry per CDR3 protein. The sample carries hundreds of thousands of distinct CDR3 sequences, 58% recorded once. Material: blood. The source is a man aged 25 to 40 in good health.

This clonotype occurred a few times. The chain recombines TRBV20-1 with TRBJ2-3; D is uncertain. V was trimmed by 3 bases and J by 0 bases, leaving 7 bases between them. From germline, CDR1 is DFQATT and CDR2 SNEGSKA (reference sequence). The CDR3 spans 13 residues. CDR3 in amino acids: CSASRWSTDTQYF. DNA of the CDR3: TGCAGTGCTAGCAGGTGGAGCACAGATACGCAGTATTTT.

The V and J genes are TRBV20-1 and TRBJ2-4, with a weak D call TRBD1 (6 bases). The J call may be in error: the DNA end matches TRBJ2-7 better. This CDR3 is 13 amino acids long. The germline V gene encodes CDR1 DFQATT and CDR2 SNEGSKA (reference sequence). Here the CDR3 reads CSAADSLNYEQYF. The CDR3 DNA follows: TGCAGTGCGGCGGACAGCTTAAACTACGAGCAGTACTTC.

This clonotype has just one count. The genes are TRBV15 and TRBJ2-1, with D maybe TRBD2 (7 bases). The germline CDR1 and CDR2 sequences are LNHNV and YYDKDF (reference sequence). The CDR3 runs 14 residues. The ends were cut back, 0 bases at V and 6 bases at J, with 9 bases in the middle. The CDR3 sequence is CATSRDRGANEQFF. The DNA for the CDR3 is TGTGCCACCAGCAGAGATCGGGGGGCCAATGAGCAGTTCTTC.

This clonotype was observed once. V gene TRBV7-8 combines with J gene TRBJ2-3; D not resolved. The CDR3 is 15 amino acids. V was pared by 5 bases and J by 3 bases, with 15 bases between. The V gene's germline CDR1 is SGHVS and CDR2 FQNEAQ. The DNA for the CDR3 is TGTGCCAGCAGCCCTGACTGGTCTGCAACAGATACGCAGTATTTT. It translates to CASSPDWSATDTQYF.

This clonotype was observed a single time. CDR3 DNA sequence: TGTGCCATCAGTGAGTCAGGGACCTCCGAGACCCAGTACTTC. Translation gives CAISESGTSETQYF. V gene TRBV10-3 combines with J gene TRBJ2-5; TRBD1 or TRBD2 may be the D gene (5 bases each). Trimming removed 0 bases from V and 5 bases from J, with 10 bases in between. The CDR3 extends over 14 amino acids. CDR1 ENHRY and CDR2 SYGVKD come from the germline V gene.

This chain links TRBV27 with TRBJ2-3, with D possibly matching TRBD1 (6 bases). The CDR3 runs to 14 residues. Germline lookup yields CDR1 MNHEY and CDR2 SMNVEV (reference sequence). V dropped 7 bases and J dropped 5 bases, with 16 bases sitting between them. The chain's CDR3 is CASTTGTNGDTQYF. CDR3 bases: TGTGCCAGCACAACCGGGACAAACGGAGATACGCAGTATTTT.

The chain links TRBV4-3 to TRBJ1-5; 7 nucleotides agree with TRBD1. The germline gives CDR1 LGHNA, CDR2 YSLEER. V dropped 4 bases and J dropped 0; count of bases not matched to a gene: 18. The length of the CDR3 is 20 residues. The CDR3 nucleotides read TGCGCCAGCAGCCTCACGTATGGGACAGAAGAGTATCATAGCAATCAGCCCCAGCATTTT. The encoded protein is CASSLTYGTEEYHSNQPQHF.

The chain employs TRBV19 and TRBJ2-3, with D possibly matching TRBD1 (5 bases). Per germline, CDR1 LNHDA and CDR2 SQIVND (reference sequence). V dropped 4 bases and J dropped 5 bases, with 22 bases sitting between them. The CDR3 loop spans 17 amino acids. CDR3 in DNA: TGTGCCAGTAGTACCCAACACGGACCGGCAAGGGGAGATACGCAGTATTTT. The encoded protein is CASSTQHGPARGDTQYF.

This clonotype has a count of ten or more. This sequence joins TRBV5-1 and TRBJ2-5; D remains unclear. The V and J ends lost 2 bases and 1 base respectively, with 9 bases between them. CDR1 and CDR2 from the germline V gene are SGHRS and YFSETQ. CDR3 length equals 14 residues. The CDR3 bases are TGCGCCAGCAGCTTTGAGGCTTCCCAAGAGACCCAGTACTTC. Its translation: CASSFEASQETQYF.

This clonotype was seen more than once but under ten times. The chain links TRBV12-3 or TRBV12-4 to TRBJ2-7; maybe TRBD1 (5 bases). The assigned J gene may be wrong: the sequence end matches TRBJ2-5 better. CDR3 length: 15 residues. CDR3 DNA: TGTGCCAGCAGTTTAATCAGGGATTGGACAGAGACCCAGTACTTC. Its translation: CASSLIRDWTETQYF.

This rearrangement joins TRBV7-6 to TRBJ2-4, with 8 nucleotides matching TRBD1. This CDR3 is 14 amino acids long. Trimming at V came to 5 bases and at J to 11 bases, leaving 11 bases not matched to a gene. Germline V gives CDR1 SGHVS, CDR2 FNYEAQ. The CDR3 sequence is CASSPGVQGAVQYF. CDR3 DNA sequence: TGTGCCAGCAGCCCCGGAGTCCAGGGGGCCGTTCAGTACTTC. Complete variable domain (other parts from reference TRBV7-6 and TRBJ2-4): GAGVSQSPRYKVTKRGQDVALRCDPISGHVSLYWYRQALGQGPEFLTYFNYEAQQDKSGLPNDRFSAERPEGSISTLTIQRTEQRDSAMYRCASSPGVQGAVQYFGAGTRLSVL.

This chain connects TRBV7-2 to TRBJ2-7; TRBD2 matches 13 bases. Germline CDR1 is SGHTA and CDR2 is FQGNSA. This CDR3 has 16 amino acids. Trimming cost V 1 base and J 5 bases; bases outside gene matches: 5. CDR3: CASSLVGGLAGDEQYF. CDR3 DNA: TGTGCCAGCAGCTTAGTCGGAGGACTAGCGGGAGACGAGCAGTACTTC.

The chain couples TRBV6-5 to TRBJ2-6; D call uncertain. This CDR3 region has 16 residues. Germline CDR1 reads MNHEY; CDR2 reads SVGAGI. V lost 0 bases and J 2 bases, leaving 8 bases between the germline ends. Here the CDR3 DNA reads TGTGCCAGCAGTTACTCGTTGGGTGCTGGGGCCAACGTCCTGACTTTC. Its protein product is CASSYSLGAGANVLTF.

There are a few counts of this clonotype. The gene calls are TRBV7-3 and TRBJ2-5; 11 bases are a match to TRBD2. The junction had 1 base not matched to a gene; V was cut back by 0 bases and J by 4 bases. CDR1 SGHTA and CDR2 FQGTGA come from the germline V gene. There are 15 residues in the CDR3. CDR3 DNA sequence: TGTGCCAGCAGCTTAACTGGGACTAGCGGAGAGACCCAGTACTTC. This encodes CASSLTGTSGETQYF.

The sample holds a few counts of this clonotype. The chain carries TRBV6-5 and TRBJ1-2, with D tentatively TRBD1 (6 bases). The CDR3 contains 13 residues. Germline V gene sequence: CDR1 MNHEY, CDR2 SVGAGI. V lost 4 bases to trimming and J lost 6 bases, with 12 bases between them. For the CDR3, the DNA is TGTGCCAGCAGTTTCCAGGGGACTAATGGCTACACCTTC. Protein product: CASSFQGTNGYTF.

DNA of the CDR3: TGCAGTGCAAATGGACAGGGCACTGAAGCTTTCTTT. Residues: CSANGQGTEAFF. The V call is TRBV20-1, the J call TRBJ1-1; 8 nucleotides agree with TRBD1. Looked up from germline, CDR1 is DFQATT and CDR2 is SNEGSKA (reference sequence). The CDR3 loop spans 12 amino acids. Losses at the gene ends were 6 bases for V and 4 bases for J; bases not matched to a gene: 4.

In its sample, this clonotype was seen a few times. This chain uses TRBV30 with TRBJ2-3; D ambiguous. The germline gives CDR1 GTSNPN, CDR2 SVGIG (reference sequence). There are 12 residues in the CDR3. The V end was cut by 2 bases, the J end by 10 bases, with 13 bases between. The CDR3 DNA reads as TGTGCCTGGAGTAGGGCTCTATCGGCGCAGTATTTT. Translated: CAWSRALSAQYF.

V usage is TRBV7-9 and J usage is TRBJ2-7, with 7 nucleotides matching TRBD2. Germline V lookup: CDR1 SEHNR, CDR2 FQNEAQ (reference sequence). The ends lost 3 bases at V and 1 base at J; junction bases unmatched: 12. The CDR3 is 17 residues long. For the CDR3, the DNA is TGTGCCAGCAGCTTTACCAGCGGGGCCTACCGTTCCTACGAGCAGTACTTC. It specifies CASSFTSGAYRSYEQYF.

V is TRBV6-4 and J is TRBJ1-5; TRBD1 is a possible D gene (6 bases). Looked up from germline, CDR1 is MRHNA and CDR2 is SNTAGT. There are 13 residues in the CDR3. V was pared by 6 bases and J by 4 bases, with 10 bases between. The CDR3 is CASSRGSNQPQHF. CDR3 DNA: TGTGCCAGCAGCAGGGGATCGAATCAGCCCCAGCATTTT.

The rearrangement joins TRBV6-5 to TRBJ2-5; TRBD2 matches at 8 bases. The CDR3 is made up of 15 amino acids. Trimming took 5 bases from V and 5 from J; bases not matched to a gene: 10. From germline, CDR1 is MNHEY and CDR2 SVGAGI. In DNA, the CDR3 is TGTGCCAGCAGTCCCGGGATAGCGGGAATCGAGACCCAGTACTTC. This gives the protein CASSPGIAGIETQYF.

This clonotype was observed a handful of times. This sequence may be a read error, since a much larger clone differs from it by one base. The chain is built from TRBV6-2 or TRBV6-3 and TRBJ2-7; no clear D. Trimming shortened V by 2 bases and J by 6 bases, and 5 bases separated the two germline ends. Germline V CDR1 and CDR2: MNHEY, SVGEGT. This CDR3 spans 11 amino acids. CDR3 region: CASSYLFEQYF. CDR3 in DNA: TGTGCCAGCAGTTACCTTTTCGAGCAGTACTTC.

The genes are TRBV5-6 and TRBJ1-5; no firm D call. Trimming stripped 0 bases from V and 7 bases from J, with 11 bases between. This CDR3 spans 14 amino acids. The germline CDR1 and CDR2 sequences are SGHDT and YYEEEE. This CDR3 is CASSLAAVRQPQHF. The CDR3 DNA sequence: TGTGCCAGCAGCTTGGCCGCGGTTAGACAGCCCCAGCATTTT.

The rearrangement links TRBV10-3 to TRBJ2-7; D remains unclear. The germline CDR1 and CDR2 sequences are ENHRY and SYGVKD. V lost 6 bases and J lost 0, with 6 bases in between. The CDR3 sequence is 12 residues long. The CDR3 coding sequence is TGTGCCATCAGCGCCGTCTCCTACGAGCAGTACTTC. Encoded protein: CAISAVSYEQYF.

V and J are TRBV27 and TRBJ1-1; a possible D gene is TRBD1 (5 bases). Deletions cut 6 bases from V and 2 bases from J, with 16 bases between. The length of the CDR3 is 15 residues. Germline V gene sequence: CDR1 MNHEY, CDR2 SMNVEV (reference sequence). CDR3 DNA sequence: TGTGCCAGCAGCCCCCTGGGCAGGGCAAACACTGAAGCTTTCTTT. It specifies CASSPLGRANTEAFF.